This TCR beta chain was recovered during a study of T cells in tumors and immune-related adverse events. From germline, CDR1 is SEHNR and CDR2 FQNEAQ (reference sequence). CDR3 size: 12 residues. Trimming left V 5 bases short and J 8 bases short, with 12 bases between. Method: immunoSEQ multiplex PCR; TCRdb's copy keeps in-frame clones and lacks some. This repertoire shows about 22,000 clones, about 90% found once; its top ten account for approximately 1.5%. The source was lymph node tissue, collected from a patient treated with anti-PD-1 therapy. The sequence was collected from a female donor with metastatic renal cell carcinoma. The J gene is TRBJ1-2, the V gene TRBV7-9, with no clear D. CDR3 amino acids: CASSPFRVGYTF. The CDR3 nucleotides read TGTGCCAGCAGCCCCTTTAGGGTCGGCTACACCTTC.